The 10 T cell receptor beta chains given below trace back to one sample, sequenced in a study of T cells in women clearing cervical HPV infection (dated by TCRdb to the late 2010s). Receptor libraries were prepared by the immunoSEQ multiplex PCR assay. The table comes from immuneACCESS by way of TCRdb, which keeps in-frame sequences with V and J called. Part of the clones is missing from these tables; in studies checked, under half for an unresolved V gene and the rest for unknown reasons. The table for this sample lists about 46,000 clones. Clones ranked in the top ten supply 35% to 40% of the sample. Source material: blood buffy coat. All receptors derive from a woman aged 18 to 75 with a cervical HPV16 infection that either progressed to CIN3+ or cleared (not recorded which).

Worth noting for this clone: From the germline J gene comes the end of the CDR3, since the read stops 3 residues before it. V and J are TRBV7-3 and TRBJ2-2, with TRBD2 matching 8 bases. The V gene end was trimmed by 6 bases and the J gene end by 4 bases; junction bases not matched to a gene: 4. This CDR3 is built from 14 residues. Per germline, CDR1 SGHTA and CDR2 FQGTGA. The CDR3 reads CASSPGGGTGELFF. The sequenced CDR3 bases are TGTGCCAGCAGTCCGGGGGGGGGCACCGGGGAG.

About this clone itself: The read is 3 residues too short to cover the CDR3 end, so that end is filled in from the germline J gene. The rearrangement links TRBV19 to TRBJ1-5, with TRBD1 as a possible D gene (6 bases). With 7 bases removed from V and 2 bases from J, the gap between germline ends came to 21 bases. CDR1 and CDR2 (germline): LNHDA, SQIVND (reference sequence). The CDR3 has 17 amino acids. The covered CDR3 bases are TGTGCCAGTACCCCCGGGACAAGGGGCGGAGGCAATCAGCCC. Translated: CASTPGTRGGGNQP. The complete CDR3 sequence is CASTPGTRGGGNQPQHF. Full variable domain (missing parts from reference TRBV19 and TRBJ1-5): DGGITQSPKYLFRKEGQNVTLSCEQNLNHDAMYWYRQDPGQGLRLIYYSQIVNDFQKGDIAEGYSVSREKKESFPLTVTSAQKNPTAFYLCASTPGTRGGGNQPQHFGDGTRLSIL.

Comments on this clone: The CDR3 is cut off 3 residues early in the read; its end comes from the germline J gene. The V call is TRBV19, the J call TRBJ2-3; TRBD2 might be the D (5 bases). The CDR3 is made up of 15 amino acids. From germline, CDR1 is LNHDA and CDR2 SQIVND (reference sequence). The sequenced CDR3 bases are TGTGCCAGTAGTATGCTAGCCGGCGGGCAAGAGACG. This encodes CASSMLAGGQET. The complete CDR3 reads CASSMLAGGQETQYF.

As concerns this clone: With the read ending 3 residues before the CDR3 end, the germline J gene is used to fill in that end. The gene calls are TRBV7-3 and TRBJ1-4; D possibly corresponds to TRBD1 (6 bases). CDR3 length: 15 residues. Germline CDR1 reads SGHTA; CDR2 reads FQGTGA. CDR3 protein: CASGDNNSGANVLFF. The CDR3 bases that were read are TGTGCCTCAGGGGATAATAACTCTGGGGCCAACGTA. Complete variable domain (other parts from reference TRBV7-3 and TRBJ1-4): GAGVSQTPSNKVTEKGKYVELRCDPISGHTALYWYRQSLGQGPEFLIYFQGTGAADDSGLPNDRFFAVRPEGSVSTLKIQRTERGDSAVYLCASGDNNSGANVLFFGSGTQLSVL.

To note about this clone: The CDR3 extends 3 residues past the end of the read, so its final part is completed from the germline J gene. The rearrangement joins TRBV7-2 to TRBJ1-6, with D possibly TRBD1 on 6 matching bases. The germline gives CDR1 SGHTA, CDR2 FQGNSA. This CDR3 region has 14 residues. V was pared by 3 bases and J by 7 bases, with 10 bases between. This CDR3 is CASSFTGRNSPLHF. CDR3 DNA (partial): TGTGCCAGCAGCTTTACAGGGAGGAATTCACCC.

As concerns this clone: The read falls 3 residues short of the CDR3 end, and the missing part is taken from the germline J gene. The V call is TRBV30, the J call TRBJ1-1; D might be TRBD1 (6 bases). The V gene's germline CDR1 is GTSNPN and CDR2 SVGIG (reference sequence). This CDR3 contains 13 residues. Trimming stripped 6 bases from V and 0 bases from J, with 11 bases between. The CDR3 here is CACMTGLNTEAFF. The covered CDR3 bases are TGTGCCTGTATGACAGGTTTGAACACTGAA. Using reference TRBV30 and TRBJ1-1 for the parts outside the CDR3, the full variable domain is SQTIHQWPATLVQPVGSPLSLECTVEGTSNPNLYWYRQAAGRGLQLLFYSVGIGQISSEVPQNLSASRPQDRQFILSSKKLLLSDSGFYLCACMTGLNTEAFFGQGTRLTVV.

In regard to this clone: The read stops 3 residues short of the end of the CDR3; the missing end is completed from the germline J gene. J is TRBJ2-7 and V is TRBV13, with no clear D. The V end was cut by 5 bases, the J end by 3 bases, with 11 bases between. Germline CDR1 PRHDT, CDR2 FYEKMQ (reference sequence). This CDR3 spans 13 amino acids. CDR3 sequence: CASSPSRLYEQYF. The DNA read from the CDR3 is TGTGCCAGCAGCCCCTCCCGACTCTACGAG.

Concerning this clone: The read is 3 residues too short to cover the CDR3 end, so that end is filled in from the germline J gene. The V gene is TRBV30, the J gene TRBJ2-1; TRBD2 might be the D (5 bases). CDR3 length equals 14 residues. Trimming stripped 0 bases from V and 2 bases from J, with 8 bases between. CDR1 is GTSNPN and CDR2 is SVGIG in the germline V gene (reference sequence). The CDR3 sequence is CAWSVGSAYNEQFF. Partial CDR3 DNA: TGTGCCTGGAGTGTGGGTAGCGCCTACAATGAG.

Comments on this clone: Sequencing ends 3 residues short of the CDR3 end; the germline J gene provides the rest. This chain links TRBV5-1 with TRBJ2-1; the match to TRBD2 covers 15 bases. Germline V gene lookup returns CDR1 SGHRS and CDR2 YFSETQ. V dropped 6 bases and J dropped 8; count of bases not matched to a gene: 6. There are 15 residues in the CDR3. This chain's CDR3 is CASTIRTSGRDEQFF. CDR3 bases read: TGCGCCAGCACAATCCGGACTAGCGGGAGGGATGAG.

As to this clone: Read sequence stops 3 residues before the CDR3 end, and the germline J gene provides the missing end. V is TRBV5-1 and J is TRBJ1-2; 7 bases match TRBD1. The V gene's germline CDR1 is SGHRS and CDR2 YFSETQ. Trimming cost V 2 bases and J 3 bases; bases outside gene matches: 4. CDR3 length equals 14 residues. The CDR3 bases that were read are TGCGCCAGCAGCTTCAGACAGGGCGACTATGGC. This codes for CASSFRQGDYG. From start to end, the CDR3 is CASSFRQGDYGYTF.